These T cell receptor beta chains were read from a single sample in a study of shared clonotypes between healthy human individuals. Clones were sequenced by immunoSEQ multiplex PCR, and TCRdb holds only the in-frame ones, with some missing. The sample holds around 610,000 clones, roughly 96% seen once. Sequencing was performed on naive CD8+ T cells sorted from blood. These receptors all stem from a woman in her 30s in good health. Each CDR3 is given with its conserved first and last residue. Each record gives: J gene, clone size, V gene, D gene, CDR3 protein, CDR3 DNA. A D gene is named only where the DNA matches it firmly. Clone size is stated in some rows and not others, as once, few, many or a class when expanded.

TRBJ2-3 . TRBV27 TRBD2 CASSFQLAGTDTQYF TGTGCCAGCAGTTTCCAACTAGCGGGAACAGATACGCAGTATTTT
TRBJ2-7 . TRBV30 . CAWSVGVSYEQYF TGTGCCTGGAGTGTGGGGGTCTCCTACGAGCAGTACTTC
TRBJ2-1 . TRBV14 . CASSLVGEQFF TGTGCCAGCAGCCTTGTTGGTGAGCAGTTCTTC
TRBJ2-7 . TRBV5-4 . CASSLGGKPYEQYF TGTGCCAGCAGCTTGGGAGGAAAACCCTACGAGCAGTACTTC
TRBJ2-1 . TRBV5-6 TRBD2 CASSYLAGGNNEQFF TGTGCCAGCAGTTATCTAGCGGGAGGGAACAATGAGCAGTTCTTC
TRBJ1-2 . TRBV27 TRBD1 CASKGTDYGYTF TGTGCCAGCAAAGGGACAGACTATGGCTACACCTTC
TRBJ2-1 . TRBV2 . CASSEKAESYNEQFF TGTGCCAGCAGCGAGAAGGCGGAGTCCTACAATGAGCAGTTCTTC
TRBJ2-1 . TRBV29-1 TRBD2 CSVVGTSGSYNEQFF TGCAGCGTCGTCGGAACTAGCGGCTCCTACAATGAGCAGTTCTTC
TRBJ2-3 . TRBV9 TRBD2 CASSVASGGADTQYF TGTGCCAGCAGCGTAGCTAGCGGGGGAGCAGATACGCAGTATTTT
TRBJ2-7 . TRBV19 . CASSAGQAYEQYF TGTGCCAGTAGTGCGGGACAAGCCTACGAGCAGTACTTC
TRBJ2-1 few TRBV19 . CASSIWGYNEQFF TGTGCCAGTAGTATATGGGGATACAATGAGCAGTTCTTC
TRBJ2-1 few TRBV30 TRBD2 CAWSTGTSGSYEQFF TGTGCCTGGAGTACAGGGACTAGCGGGAGCTATGAGCAGTTCTTC
TRBJ1-5 few TRBV27 . CASSLWAGQPQHF TGTGCCAGCAGTTTGTGGGCCGGTCAGCCCCAGCATTTT
TRBJ2-7 . TRBV7-2 . CASKAGLSYEQYF TGTGCCAGCAAGGCCGGGTTGTCCTACGAGCAGTACTTC
TRBJ2-5 . TRBV4-1 TRBD2 CASSPLREGEETQYF TGCGCCAGCAGCCCCTTGCGGGAGGGTGAAGAGACCCAGTACTTC
TRBJ2-1 . TRBV19 TRBD2 CASSIVIAGVNEQFF TGTGCCAGTAGTATTGTCATAGCGGGAGTTAATGAGCAGTTCTTC
TRBJ2-5 . TRBV30 . CAWSVLGQETQYF TGTGCCTGGAGTGTTCTGGGCCAAGAGACCCAGTACTTC
TRBJ2-1 . TRBV2 . CASEHLGGSNEQFF TGTGCCAGCGAGCACCTGGGGGGCTCCAATGAGCAGTTCTTC
TRBJ1-2 . TRBV5-4 . CASSLSGASYGYTF TGTGCCAGCAGCTTGTCAGGGGCTAGCTATGGCTACACCTTC
TRBJ2-1 . TRBV9 TRBD1 CASGWGQESYNEQFF TGTGCCAGCGGATGGGGACAGGAGTCCTACAATGAGCAGTTCTTC
TRBJ2-1 . TRBV14 TRBD2 CASSPTLLAEYNEQFF TGTGCCAGCAGCCCCACTTTACTAGCGGAGTACAATGAGCAGTTCTTC
TRBJ2-2 . TRBV29-1 . CSVVETFSGELFF TGCAGCGTTGTCGAGACATTCTCCGGGGAGCTGTTTTTT
TRBJ2-5 . TRBV28 TRBD2 CASSLRTSGGGETQYF TGTGCCAGCAGCCTCCGGACTAGCGGAGGGGGAGAGACCCAGTACTTC
TRBJ2-7 few TRBV7-9 . CASSSAEIHEQYF TGTGCCAGCAGCTCAGCGGAGATTCACGAGCAGTACTTC
TRBJ2-3 . TRBV6-5 . CASSYTSESDTQYF TGTGCCAGCAGTTACACCAGCGAATCAGATACGCAGTATTTT
TRBJ2-1 . TRBV29-1 . CSVDDLSSYNEQFF TGCAGCGTTGACGACTTGAGCTCCTACAATGAGCAGTTCTTC
TRBJ2-5 . TRBV7-2 TRBD2 CASSLVAGGLQETQYF TGTGCCAGCAGCTTAGTAGCGGGAGGCTTACAAGAGACCCAGTACTTC
TRBJ2-5 . TRBV27 TRBD2 CASSPGLAGGGEQYF TGTGCCAGCAGTCCAGGACTAGCGGGAGGGGGTGAGCAGTACTTC
TRBJ1-2 . TRBV9 TRBD1 CASSARTGTYGYTF TGTGCCAGCAGCGCGAGGACAGGGACTTATGGCTACACCTTC
TRBJ1-2 . TRBV19 . CASTEMHGEESYGYTF TGTGCCAGTACCGAGATGCACGGTGAGGAGTCCTATGGCTACACCTTC
TRBJ2-1 . TRBV30 . CAWSAYNEQFF TGTGCCTGGAGCGCCTACAATGAGCAGTTCTTC
TRBJ2-7 . TRBV10-1 . CASSESVRRLNRDEQYF TGCGCCAGCAGTGAGTCGGTCAGGCGGCTAAACAGGGACGAGCAGTACTTC
TRBJ2-2 . TRBV9 . CASSRLENTGELFF TGTGCCAGCAGCCGACTAGAGAACACCGGGGAGCTGTTTTTT
TRBJ1-3 . TRBV7-9 . CASRDKSSGNTIYF TGTGCCAGCAGAGATAAGAGCTCTGGAAACACCATATATTTT
TRBJ2-3 . TRBV5-5 . CASSFGRSFSTDTQYF TGTGCCAGCAGCTTTGGCCGATCATTTAGCACAGATACGCAGTATTTT
TRBJ2-7 . TRBV11-2 . CASSFYEQYF TGTGCCAGCAGCTTCTACGAGCAGTACTTC
TRBJ1-2 . TRBV28 . CASSFSGYGYTF TGTGCCAGCAGTTTTTCAGGCTATGGCTACACCTTC
TRBJ2-5 once TRBV28 TRBD2 CASNPSGRIEETQYF TGTGCCAGCAATCCTAGCGGGAGGATAGAAGAGACCCAGTACTTC
TRBJ1-6 . TRBV4-2 . CASSFSNGSPLHF TGTGCCAGCAGTTTCAGCAACGGTTCACCCCTCCACTTT
TRBJ2-2 . TRBV27 . CASSVATAGELFF TGTGCCAGCAGCGTCGCGACAGCCGGGGAGCTGTTTTTT
TRBJ2-7 . TRBV5-6 . CASSPGGYEQYF TGTGCCAGCAGCCCAGGCGGCTACGAGCAGTACTTC
TRBJ2-1 . TRBV27 TRBD2 CASSSPSTSGPYNEQFF TGTGCCAGCAGCTCCCCAAGTACTAGCGGGCCGTACAATGAGCAGTTCTTC